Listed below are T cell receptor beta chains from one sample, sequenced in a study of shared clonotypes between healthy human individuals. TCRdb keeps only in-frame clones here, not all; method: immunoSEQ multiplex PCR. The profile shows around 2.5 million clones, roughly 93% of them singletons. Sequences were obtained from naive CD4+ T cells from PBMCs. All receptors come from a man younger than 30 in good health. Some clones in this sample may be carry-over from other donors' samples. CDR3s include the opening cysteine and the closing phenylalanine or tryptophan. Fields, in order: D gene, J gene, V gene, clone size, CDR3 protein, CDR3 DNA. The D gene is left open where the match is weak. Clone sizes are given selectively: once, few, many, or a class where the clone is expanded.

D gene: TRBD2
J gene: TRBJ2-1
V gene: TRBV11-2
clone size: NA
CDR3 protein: CASSPGGPRGNNEQFF
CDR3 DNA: TGTGCCAGCAGCCCGGGGGGGCCCCGGGGAAACAATGAGCAGTTCTTC

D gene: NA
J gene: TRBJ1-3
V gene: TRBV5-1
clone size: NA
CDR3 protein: CASSFGDSGNTIYF
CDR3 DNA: TGCGCCAGCAGCTTTGGGGACTCTGGAAACACCATATATTTT

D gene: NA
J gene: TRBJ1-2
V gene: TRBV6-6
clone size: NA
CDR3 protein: CASSPGGGGVGYTF
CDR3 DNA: TGTGCCAGCAGCCCCGGAGGCGGGGGAGTTGGCTACACCTTC

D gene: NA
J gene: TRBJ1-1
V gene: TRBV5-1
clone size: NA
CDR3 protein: CASSPVSGRETEAFF
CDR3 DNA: TGCGCCAGCAGCCCGGTGTCGGGGAGAGAAACTGAAGCTTTCTTT

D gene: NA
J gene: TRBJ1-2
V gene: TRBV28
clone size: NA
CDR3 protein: CASSSAGAENYGYTF
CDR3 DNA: TGTGCCAGCAGTTCCGCAGGGGCCGAAAACTATGGCTACACCTTC

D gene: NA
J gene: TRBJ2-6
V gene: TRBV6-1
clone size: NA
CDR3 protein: CASSEKLFWGTGANVLTF
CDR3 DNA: TGTGCCAGCAGTGAAAAGTTGTTTTGGGGTACTGGGGCCAACGTCCTGACTTTC

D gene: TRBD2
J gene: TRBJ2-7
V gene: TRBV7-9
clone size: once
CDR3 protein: CASSSAGTSRVQYF
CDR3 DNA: TGTGCCAGCAGCTCCGCCGGGACTAGCAGGGTGCAGTACTTC

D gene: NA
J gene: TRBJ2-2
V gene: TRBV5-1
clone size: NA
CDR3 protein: CASSPREGSTGELFF
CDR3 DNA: TGCGCCAGCAGCCCTCGTGAGGGGTCTACCGGGGAGCTGTTTTTT

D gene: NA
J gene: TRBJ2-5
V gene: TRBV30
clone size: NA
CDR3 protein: CAWRGESETQYF
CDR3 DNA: TGTGCCTGGAGAGGGGAGTCGGAGACCCAGTACTTC

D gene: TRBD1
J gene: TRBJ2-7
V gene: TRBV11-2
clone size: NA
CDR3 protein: CASSGRDRGVYGEQYF
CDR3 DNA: TGTGCCAGCAGCGGCCGGGACAGGGGGGTGTACGGCGAGCAGTACTTC

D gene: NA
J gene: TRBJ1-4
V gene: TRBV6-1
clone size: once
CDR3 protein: CASSDRTVGNEKLFF
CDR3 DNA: TGTGCCAGCAGTGACCGGACAGTCGGGAATGAAAAACTGTTTTTT

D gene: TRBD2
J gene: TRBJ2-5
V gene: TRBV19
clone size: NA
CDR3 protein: CASSMAGGKTQYF
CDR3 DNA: TGTGCCAGTAGTATGGCGGGAGGAAAGACCCAGTACTTC

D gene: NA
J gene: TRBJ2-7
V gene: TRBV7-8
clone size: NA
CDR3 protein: CASGQGQTYEQYF
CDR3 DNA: TGTGCCAGCGGTCAGGGTCAAACCTACGAGCAGTACTTC

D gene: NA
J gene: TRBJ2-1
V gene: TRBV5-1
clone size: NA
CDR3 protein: CASSNDPRGPPEQFF
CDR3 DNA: TGCGCCAGCAGCAACGACCCACGCGGACCACCCGAGCAGTTCTTC

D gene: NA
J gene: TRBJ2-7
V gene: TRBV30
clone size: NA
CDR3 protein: CAWSRGRRVEQYF
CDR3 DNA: TGTGCCTGGAGCAGGGGAAGGAGGGTCGAGCAGTACTTC

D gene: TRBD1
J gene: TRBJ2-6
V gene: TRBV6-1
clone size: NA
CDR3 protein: CASSARDRVRSGANVLTF
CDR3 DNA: TGTGCCAGCAGTGCCCGGGACAGGGTGCGCTCTGGGGCCAACGTCCTGACTTTC

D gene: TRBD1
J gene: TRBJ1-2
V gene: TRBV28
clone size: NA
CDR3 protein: CASSYRQGPPYGYTF
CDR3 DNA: TGTGCCAGCAGCTATAGACAGGGCCCACCCTATGGCTACACCTTC

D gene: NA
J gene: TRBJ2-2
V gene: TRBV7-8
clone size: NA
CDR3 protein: CASSLTRPLNTGELFF
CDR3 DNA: TGTGCCAGCAGCTTAACCCGACCGCTGAACACCGGGGAGCTGTTTTTT

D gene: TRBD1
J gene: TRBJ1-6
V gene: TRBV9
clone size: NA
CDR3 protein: CASSDRGSPLHF
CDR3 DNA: TGTGCCAGCAGCGACAGGGGTTCACCCCTCCACTTT

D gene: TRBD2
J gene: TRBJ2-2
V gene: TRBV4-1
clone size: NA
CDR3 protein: CASSPLLAGGNTGELFF
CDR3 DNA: TGCGCCAGCAGCCCCCTACTAGCGGGAGGCAACACCGGGGAGCTGTTTTTT

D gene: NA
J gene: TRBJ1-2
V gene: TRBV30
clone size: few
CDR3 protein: CAWSVLPGSYGYTF
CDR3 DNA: TGTGCCTGGAGTGTACTTCCAGGAAGCTATGGCTACACCTTC

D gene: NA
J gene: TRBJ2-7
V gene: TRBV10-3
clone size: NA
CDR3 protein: CATSDTDYEQYF
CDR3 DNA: TGTGCCACCTCGGACACCGACTACGAGCAGTACTTC

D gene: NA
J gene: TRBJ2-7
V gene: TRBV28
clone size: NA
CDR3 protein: CASTSGTSNEQYF
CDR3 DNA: TGTGCCAGCACCTCCGGGACATCCAACGAGCAGTACTTC

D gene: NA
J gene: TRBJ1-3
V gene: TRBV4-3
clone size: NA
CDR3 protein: CASSQNKMGSSGNTIYF
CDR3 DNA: TGCGCCAGCAGCCAAAACAAGATGGGGAGCTCTGGAAACACCATATATTTT

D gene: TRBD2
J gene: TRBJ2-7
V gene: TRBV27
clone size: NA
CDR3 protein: CASSLSGLAREQYF
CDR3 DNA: TGTGCCAGCAGTTTATCTGGACTAGCGCGGGAGCAGTACTTC

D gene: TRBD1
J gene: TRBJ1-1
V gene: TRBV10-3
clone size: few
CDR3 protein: CAISVGDSTEAFF
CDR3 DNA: TGTGCCATCAGTGTCGGGGACAGCACTGAAGCTTTCTTT

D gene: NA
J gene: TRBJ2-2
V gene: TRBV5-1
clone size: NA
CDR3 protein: CASSRLQADPGTGELFF
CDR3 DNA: TGCGCCAGCAGCCGTCTTCAGGCAGACCCGGGCACCGGGGAGCTGTTTTTT

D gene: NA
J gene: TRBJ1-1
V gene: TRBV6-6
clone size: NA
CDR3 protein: CASSTGPNTEAFF
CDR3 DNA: TGTGCCAGCAGTACGGGTCCGAACACTGAAGCTTTCTTT

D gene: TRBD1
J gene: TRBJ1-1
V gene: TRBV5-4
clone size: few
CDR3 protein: CASRGQGDYTEAFF
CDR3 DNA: TGTGCCAGCAGGGGACAGGGCGATTACACTGAAGCTTTCTTT

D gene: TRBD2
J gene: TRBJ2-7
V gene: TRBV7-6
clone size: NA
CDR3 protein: CASSEGLAGSSYEQYF
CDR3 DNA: TGTGCCAGCAGCGAGGGACTAGCGGGAAGCTCCTACGAGCAGTACTTC

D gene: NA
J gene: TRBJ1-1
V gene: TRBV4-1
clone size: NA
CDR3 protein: CASSQDAWPPNTEAFF
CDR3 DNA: TGCGCCAGCAGCCAAGATGCCTGGCCCCCGAACACTGAAGCTTTCTTT

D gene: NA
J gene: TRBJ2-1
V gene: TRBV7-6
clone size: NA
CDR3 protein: CASSLIPTVLGYNEQFF
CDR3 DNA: TGTGCCAGCAGCTTAATTCCGACAGTGCTGGGATACAATGAGCAGTTCTTC

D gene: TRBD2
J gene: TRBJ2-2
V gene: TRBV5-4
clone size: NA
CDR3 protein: CASGSAGLAGGELFF
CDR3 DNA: TGTGCCAGCGGGTCAGCGGGACTAGCAGGCGGGGAGCTGTTTTTT

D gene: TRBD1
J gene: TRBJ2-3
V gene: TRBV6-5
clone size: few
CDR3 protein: CASSSSDRVTDTQYF
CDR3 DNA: TGTGCCAGCAGTTCCTCGGACAGGGTGACAGATACGCAGTATTTT

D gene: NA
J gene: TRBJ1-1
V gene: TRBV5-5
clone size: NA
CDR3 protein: CASSRDGWNTEAFF
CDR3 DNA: TGTGCCAGCAGCAGGGACGGTTGGAACACTGAAGCTTTCTTT

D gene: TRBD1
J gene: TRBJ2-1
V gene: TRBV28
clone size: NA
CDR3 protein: CASTTRQGDEQFF
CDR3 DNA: TGTGCCAGCACCACACGGCAGGGGGATGAGCAGTTCTTC

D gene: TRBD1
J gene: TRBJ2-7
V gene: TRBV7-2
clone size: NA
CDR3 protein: CASSQTGTDFYEQYF
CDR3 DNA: TGTGCCAGCAGCCAAACCGGGACAGATTTTTACGAGCAGTACTTC

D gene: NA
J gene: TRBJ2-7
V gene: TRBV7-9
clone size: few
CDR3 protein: CASSLVTEYEQYF
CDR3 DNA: TGTGCCAGCAGCTTAGTGACCGAGTACGAGCAGTACTTC

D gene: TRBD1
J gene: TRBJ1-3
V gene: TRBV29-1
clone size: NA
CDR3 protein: CSVGQGGNTIYF
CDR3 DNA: TGCAGCGTGGGACAGGGCGGAAACACCATATATTTT

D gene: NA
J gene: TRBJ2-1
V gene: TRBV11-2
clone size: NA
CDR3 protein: CASSPRPGLPKYNEQFF
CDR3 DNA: TGTGCCAGCAGCCCTCGCCCGGGGCTCCCAAAGTACAATGAGCAGTTCTTC

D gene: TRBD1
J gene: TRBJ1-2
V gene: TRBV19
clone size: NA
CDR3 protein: CASSILQGDYGYTF
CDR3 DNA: TGTGCCAGTAGTATTCTGCAGGGGGACTATGGCTACACCTTC

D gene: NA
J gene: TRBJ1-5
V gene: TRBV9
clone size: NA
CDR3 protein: CASSPGPSNQPQHF
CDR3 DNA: TGTGCCAGCAGCCCAGGACCGAGCAATCAGCCCCAGCATTTT

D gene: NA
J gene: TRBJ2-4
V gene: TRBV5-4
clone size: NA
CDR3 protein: CASRSTGQNIQYF
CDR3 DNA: TGTGCCAGCAGGTCTACAGGGCAAAACATTCAGTACTTC

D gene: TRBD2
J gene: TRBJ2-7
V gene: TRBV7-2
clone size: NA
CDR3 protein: CASSLAAGGPYEQYF
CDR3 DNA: TGTGCCAGCAGCTTAGCCGCGGGAGGCCCCTACGAGCAGTACTTC

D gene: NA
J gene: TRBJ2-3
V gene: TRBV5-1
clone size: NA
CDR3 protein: CASMLIPEGGRDTQYF
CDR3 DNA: TGCGCCAGCATGCTGATCCCGGAGGGTGGGAGGGATACGCAGTATTTT

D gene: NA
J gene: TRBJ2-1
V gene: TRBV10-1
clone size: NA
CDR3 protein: CASSPEIRTSAQFF
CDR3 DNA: TGCGCCAGCAGCCCTGAGATACGCACCAGCGCTCAGTTCTTC

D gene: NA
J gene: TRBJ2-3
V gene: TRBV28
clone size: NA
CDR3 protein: CASSPHLRGRTDTQYF
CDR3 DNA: TGTGCCAGCAGCCCCCACCTTCGGGGACGCACAGATACGCAGTATTTT

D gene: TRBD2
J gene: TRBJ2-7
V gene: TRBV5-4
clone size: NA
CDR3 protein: CASSFPTGGSRDEQYF
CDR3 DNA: TGTGCCAGCAGCTTCCCAACCGGCGGGAGTCGGGACGAGCAGTACTTC

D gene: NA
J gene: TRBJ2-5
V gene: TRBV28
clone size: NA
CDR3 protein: CASRKWGGGETQYF
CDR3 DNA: TGTGCCAGCAGGAAATGGGGGGGCGGAGAGACCCAGTACTTC

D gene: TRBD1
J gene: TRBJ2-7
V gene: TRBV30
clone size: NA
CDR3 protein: CAWRNKGQGVEQYF
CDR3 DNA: TGTGCCTGGAGGAATAAGGGACAGGGGGTTGAGCAGTACTTC